These T cell receptor beta chains were read from a single sample in a study of cytomegalovirus exposure and HLA in healthy donors. The table came from immunoSEQ multiplex PCR; TCRdb's copy has only in-frame clones and leaves some out. The table records some 150,000 clones, over 60% of them present only once. Sequencing input: PBMCs. The source is a male donor in good health and CMV-seronegative. Both conserved end residues are part of each CDR3. The D gene is left open where the match is weak. A row's size may be missing; if present it is once, few, many or a size class.

-,TRBV9,TRBJ2-3,TRBD2,TGTGCCAGCAGCGTAGATCGGGGCGGGAGGGCCCCAGATACGCAGTATTTT,CASSVDRGGRAPDTQYF
-,TRBV6-5,TRBJ1-1,-,TGTGCCAGCAGATTCGAAAGGGAGGGGAACACTGAAGCTTTCTTT,CASRFEREGNTEAFF
-,TRBV7-3,TRBJ2-6,TRBD1,TGTGCCAGCAGCTTGCAGGGGGCTGGGGCCAACGTCCTGACTTTC,CASSLQGAGANVLTF
-,TRBV6-1,TRBJ2-1,-,TGTGCCAGCAGAATAACAGGGATCGCCTCCAATGAGCAGTTCTTC,CASRITGIASNEQFF
-,TRBV6-5,TRBJ2-1,TRBD2,TGTGCCAGCAGGGGACTAGCGGGGGGGAACAATGAGCAGTTCTTC,CASRGLAGGNNEQFF
-,TRBV2,TRBJ1-6,-,TGTGCCAGCAGTGAAGCGCAGGGTTCGAATAATTCACCCCTCCACTTT,CASSEAQGSNNSPLHF
-,TRBV4-1,TRBJ1-4,TRBD1,TGCGCCAGCAGCCTGACAGGGTCTAATGAAAAACTGTTTTTT,CASSLTGSNEKLFF
-,TRBV7-2,TRBJ1-3,-,TGTGCCAGCAGCTTAGCCCTCTCTGGAAACACCATATATTTT,CASSLALSGNTIYF
few,TRBV5-4,TRBJ2-2,TRBD1,TGTGCCAGCAGCCCGAGACAGGGTAACACCGGGGAGCTGTTTTTT,CASSPRQGNTGELFF
-,TRBV7-2,TRBJ2-5,-,TGTGCCAGCAACTTAGTAGGGGGTTATGAGACCCAGTACTTC,CASNLVGGYETQYF
-,TRBV7-2,TRBJ1-1,-,TGTGCCAGCAGCTTAGGTCCGGTTAACACTGAAGCTTTCTTT,CASSLGPVNTEAFF
-,TRBV29-1,TRBJ2-7,-,TGCAGCGTTGAGGTCCGTGGGGCGGCCGAGCAGTACTTC,CSVEVRGAAEQYF
-,TRBV2,TRBJ2-7,-,TGTGCCAGCAGTGAGTGGGCGGGGTCGGGTGAGCAGTACTTC,CASSEWAGSGEQYF
-,TRBV9,TRBJ1-4,-,TGTGCCAGCAGCCCCACTCCTGCAACTAATGAAAAACTGTTTTTT,CASSPTPATNEKLFF